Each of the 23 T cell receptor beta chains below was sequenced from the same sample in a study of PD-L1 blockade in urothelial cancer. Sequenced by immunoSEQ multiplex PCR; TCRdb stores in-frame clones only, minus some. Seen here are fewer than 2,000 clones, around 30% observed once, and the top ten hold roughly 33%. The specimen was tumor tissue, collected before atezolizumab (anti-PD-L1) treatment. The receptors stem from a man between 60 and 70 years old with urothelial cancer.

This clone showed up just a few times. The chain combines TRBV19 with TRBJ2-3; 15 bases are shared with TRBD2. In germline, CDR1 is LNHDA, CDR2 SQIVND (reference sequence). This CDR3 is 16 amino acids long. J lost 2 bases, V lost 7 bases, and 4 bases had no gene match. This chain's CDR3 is CASTRTSGGATDTQYF. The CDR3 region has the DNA TGTGCCAGTACCAGGACTAGCGGGGGGGCCACAGATACGCAGTATTTT.

The CDR3, as DNA: TGCGCCAGCGGCCTTTCGACCGGCGGGGAGCTGTTTTTT. As protein: CASGLSTGGELFF. This chain uses TRBV10-1 with TRBJ2-2; unclear D gene. The CDR3 totals 13 residues. Germline lookup yields CDR1 WNHNN and CDR2 SYGVQD (reference sequence). Deletions cut 8 bases from V and 7 bases from J, with 14 bases between.

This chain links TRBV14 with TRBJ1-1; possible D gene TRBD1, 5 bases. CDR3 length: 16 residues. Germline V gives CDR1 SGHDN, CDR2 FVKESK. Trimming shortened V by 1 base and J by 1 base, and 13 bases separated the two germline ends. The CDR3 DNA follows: TGTGCCAGCAGCCAAGGTAGTGGGGGAGGGAACACTGAAGCTTTCTTT. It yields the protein CASSQGSGGGNTEAFF.

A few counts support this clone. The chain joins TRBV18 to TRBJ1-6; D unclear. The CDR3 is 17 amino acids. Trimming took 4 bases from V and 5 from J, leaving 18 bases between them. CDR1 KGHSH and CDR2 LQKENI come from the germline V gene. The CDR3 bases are TGTGCCAGCTCACTGTTTGGGGTCCCGCCTAATAATTCACCCCTCCACTTT. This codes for CASSLFGVPPNNSPLHF.

The CDR3 loop reads CAISESILSQKNQPQHF. The CDR3 DNA sequence: TGTGCCATCAGTGAGTCGATTCTCTCCCAGAAGAATCAGCCCCAGCATTTT. The chain employs TRBV10-3 and TRBJ1-5; D gene ambiguous. The V end lost 0 bases, the J end lost 4 bases, and 16 bases lay between the germline ends. From germline, CDR1 is ENHRY and CDR2 SYGVKD. The CDR3 contains 17 residues.

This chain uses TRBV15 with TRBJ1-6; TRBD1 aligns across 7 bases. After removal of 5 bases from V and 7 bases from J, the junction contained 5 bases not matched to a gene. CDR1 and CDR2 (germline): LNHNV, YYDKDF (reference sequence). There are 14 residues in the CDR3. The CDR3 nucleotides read TGTGCCACCAGCTCCAGACAGGGAAATTCACCCCTCCACTTT. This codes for CATSSRQGNSPLHF. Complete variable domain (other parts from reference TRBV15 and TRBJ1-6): DAMVIQNPRYQVTQFGKPVTLSCSQTLNHNVMYWYQQKSSQAPKLLFHYYDKDFNNEADTPDNFQSRRPNTSFCFLDIRSPGLGDTAMYLCATSSRQGNSPLHFGNGTRLTVT.

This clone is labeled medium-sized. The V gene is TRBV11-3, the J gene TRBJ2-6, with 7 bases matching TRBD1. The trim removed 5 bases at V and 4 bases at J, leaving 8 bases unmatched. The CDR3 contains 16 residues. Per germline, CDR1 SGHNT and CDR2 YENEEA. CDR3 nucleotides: TGTGCCAGCAGCCCAGAGGGGGCGGCCGGGGCCAACGTCCTGACTTTC. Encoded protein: CASSPEGAAGANVLTF.

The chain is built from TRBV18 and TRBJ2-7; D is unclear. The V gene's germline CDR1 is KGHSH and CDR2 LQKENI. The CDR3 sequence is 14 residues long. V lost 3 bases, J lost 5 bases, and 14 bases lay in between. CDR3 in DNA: TGTGCCAGCTCACCCCCGGACCTCCGGGACGAGCAGTACTTC. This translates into CASSPPDLRDEQYF.

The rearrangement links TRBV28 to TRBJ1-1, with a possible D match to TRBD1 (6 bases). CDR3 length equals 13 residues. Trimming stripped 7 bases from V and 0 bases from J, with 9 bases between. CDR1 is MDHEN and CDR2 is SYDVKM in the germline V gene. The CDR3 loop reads CASTGGLNTEAFF. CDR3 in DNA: TGTGCCAGCACTGGGGGGCTGAACACTGAAGCTTTCTTT.

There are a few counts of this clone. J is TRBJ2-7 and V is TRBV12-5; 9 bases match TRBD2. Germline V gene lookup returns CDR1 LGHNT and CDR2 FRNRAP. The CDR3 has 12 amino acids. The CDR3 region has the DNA TGTGCCAGTAGTAGCGGGGGTTACGAGCAGTACTTC. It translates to CASSSGGYEQYF.

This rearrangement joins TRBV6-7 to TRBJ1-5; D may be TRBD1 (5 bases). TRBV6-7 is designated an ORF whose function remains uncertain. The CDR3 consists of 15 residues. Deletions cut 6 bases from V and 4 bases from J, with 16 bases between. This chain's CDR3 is CASRLGGTPNQPQHF. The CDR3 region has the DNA TGTGCCAGCAGGCTGGGCGGGACTCCTAATCAGCCCCAGCATTTT.

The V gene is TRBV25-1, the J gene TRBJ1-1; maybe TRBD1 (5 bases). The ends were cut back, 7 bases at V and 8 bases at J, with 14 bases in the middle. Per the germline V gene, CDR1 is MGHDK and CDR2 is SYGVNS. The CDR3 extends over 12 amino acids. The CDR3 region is CASKKSGGEAFF. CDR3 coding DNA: TGTGCCAGCAAAAAAAGTGGGGGGGAAGCTTTCTTT. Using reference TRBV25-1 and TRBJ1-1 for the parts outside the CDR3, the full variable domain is EADIYQTPRYLVIGTGKKITLECSQTMGHDKMYWYQQDPGMELHLIHYSYGVNSTEKGDLSSESTVSRIRTEHFPLTLESARPSHTSQYLCASKKSGGEAFFGQGTRLTVV.

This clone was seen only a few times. For the CDR3, the DNA is TGTGCCAGCTCACCCGGGGACGGGGAGCTGTTTTTT. Translation: CASSPGDGELFF. The V gene is TRBV18, the J gene TRBJ2-2; possibly TRBD2 for D (5 bases). V was clipped by 3 bases and J by 7 bases, with 6 bases between them. Germline CDR1 is KGHSH and CDR2 is LQKENI. CDR3 length equals 12 residues.

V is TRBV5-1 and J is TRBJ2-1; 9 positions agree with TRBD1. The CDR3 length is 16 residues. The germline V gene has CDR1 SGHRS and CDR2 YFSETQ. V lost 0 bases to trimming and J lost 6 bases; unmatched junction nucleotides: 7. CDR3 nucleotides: TGCGCCAGCAGCTTGGTCGGGGACAGGGAGGCCAATGAGCAGTTCTTC. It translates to CASSLVGDREANEQFF.

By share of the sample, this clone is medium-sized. The CDR3 sequence: CASSLGQGMNTEAFF. The CDR3 DNA is TGTGCCAGCAGCTTGGGACAGGGGATGAACACTGAAGCTTTCTTT. The chain recombines TRBV11-3 with TRBJ1-1; TRBD1 aligns across 10 bases. V was clipped by 3 bases and J by 0 bases; unmatched bases: 1. Germline CDR1 reads SGHNT; CDR2 reads YENEEA. The CDR3 consists of 15 residues.

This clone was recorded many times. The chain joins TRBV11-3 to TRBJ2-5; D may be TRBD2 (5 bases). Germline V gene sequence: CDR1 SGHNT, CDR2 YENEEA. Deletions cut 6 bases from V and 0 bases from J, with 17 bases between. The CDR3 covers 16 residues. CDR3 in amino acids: CASRPIRGFHQETQYF. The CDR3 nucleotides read TGTGCCAGCAGACCTATCCGGGGTTTTCACCAAGAGACCCAGTACTTC.

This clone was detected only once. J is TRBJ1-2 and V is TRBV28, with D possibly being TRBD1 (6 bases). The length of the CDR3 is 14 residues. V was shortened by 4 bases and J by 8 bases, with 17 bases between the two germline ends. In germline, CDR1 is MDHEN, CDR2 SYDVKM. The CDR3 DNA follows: TGTGCCAGCAGTTCTCCAGGGGTAGTCGACGGCTACACCTTC. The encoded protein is CASSSPGVVDGYTF.

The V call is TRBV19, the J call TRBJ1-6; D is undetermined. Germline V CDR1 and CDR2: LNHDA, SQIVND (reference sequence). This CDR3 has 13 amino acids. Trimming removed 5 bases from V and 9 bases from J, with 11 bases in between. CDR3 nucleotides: TGTGCCAGTAGTTCCCGGGGAGCTTCACCCCTCCACTTT. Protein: CASSSRGASPLHF. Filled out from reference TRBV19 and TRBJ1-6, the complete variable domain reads DGGITQSPKYLFRKEGQNVTLSCEQNLNHDAMYWYRQDPGQGLRLIYYSQIVNDFQKGDIAEGYSVSREKKESFPLTVTSAQKNPTAFYLCASSSRGASPLHFGNGTRLTVT.

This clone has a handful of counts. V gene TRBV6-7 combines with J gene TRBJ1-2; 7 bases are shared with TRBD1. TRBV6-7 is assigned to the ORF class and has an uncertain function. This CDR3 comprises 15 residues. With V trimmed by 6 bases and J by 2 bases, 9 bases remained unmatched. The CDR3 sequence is CASSEGGPKNYGYTF. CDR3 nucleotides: TGTGCCAGCAGCGAAGGGGGCCCGAAGAACTATGGCTACACCTTC.

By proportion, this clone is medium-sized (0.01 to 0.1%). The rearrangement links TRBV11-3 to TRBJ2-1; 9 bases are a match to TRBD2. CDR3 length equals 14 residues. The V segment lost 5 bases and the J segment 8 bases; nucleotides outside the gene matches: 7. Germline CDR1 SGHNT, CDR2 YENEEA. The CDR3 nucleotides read TGTGCCAGCAGCCTTCTGCGGGGGGGCGATGAGCAGTTCTTC. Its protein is CASSLLRGGDEQFF.

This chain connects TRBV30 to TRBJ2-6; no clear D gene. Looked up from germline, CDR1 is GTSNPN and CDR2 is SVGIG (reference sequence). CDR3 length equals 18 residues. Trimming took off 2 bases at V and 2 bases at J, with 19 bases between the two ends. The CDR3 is CAWSLVYSGLPGANVLTF. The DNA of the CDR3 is TGTGCCTGGAGTCTGGTTTATTCGGGTCTTCCTGGGGCCAACGTCCTGACTTTC.

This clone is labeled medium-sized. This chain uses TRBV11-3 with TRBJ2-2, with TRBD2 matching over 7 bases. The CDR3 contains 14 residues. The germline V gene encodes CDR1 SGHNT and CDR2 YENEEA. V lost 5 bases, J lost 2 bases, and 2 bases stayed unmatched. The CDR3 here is CASSQGLNTGELFF. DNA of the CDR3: TGTGCCAGCAGCCAGGGACTAAACACCGGGGAGCTGTTTTTT.

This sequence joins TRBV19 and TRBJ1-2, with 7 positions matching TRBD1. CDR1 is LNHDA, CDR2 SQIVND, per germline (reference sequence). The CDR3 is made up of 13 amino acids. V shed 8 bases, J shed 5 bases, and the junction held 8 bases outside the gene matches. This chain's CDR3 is CASSRQGNYGYTF. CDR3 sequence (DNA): TGTGCCAGTTCAAGACAGGGAAATTATGGCTACACCTTC.